The TCR beta chain described here comes from a study of molecular identifiers for immune sequencing clone quantification. Across the study: Sequencing covered four of five parts into which replicate RNA from about 20,000 or 100,000 naive CD8 cells was split.

Bulk libraries came from a prior protocol with listed TCR primers. A single record per CDR3 protein comes from TCRdb applying MiXCR to the PCR reads. The sample gives around 480,000 distinct CDR3 sequences, about 22% of which show up once; 0.84% is in the top ten. Study conclusions and caveats: Clonotypes surpassing 20 RNA copies contained over 98% of effector molecules, versus under 1% in naive cells.

For this clonotype: Its cognate antigen is unknown.

Sorted naive CD8 T cells were those defined as CD8+CD4-CCR7+CD45RA+. The V end was cut by 7 bases, the J end by 2 bases, with 15 bases between. The CDR3 is made up of 14 amino acids. CDR1 is MNHEY and CDR2 is SMNVEV in the germline V gene (reference sequence). The clonotype was recovered from a human donor in good health. Some libraries in this study had Jurkat cell RNA spiked in. The sequencing sample was made of naive CD8+ T cells from blood, with Jurkat cell RNA spiked in. The sample's subset: FACS-sorted CD8+CD4-CCR7+CD45RA+ naive T cells. The V and J genes are TRBV27 and TRBJ2-7; D possibly corresponds to TRBD2 (5 bases). CDR3 sequence (DNA): TGTGCCAGCACCGAATCCGGGAAAACCTACGAGCAGTACTTC. Translated: CASTESGKTYEQYF.